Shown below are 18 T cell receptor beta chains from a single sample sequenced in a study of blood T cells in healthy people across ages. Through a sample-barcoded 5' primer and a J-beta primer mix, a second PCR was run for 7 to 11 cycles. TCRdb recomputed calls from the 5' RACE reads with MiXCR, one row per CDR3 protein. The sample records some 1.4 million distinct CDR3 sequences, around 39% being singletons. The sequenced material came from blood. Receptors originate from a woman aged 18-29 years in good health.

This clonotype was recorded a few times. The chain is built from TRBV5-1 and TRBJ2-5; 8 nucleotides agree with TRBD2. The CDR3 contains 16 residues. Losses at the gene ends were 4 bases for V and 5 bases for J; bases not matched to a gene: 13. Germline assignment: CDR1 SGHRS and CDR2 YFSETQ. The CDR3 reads CASSHLIMTSAETQYF. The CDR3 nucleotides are TGCGCCAGCAGCCACCTCATCATGACTAGCGCGGAGACCCAGTACTTC.

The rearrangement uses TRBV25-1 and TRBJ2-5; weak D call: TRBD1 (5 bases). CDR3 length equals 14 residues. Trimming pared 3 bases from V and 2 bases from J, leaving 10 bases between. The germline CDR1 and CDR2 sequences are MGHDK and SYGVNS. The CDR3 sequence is CASSDPTDQETQYF. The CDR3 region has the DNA TGTGCCAGCAGTGATCCGACAGATCAAGAGACCCAGTACTTC.

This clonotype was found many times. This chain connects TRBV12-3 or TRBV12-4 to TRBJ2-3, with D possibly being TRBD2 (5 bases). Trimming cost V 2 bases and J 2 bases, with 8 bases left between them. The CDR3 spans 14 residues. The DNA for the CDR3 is TGTGCCAGCAGTTTAAGGGAGTTCACAGATACGCAGTATTTT. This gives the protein CASSLREFTDTQYF.

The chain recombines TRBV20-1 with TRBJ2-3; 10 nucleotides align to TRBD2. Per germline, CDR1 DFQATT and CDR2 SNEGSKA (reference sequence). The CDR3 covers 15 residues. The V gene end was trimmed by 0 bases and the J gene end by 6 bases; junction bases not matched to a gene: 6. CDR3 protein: CSAREGSGGTDTQYF. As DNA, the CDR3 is TGCAGTGCTAGAGAAGGTAGCGGGGGGACGGATACGCAGTATTTT.

This CDR3 reads CASSRDSKYNEQFF. The CDR3 nucleotides are TGTGCCAGCAGCCGGGACAGTAAATACAATGAGCAGTTCTTC. The V gene is TRBV5-4, the J gene TRBJ2-1; 7 nucleotides agree with TRBD1. J lost 4 bases, V lost 4 bases, and 5 bases had no gene match. Germline-derived CDR1 and CDR2 are SGHNT and YYREEE (reference sequence). The CDR3 extends over 14 amino acids.

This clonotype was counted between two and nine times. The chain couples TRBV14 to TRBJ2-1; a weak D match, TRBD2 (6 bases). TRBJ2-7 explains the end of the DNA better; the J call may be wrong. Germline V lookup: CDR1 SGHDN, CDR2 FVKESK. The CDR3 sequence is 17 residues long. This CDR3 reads CASSQDLGDWLYNEQYF. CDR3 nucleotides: TGTGCCAGCAGCCAAGATCTTGGGGACTGGTTATACAATGAGCAGTACTTC.

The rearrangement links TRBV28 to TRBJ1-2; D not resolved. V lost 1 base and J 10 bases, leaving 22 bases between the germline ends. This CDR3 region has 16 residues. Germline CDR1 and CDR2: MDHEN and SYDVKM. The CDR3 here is CASSLFRAGPRWVYTF. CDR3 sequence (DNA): TGTGCCAGCAGTTTATTCCGTGCGGGCCCTCGTTGGGTCTACACCTTC.

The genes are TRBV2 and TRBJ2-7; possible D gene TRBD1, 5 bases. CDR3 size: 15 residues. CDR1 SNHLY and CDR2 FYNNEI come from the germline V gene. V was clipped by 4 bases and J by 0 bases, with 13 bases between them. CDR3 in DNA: TGTGCCAGCAGTGCTCAGGGTGGCGGCTCCTACGAGCAGTACTTC. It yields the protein CASSAQGGGSYEQYF. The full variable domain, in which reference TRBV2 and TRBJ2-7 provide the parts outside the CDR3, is EPEVTQTPSHQVTQMGQEVILRCVPISNHLYFYWYRQILGQKVEFLVSFYNNEISEKSEIFDDQFSVERPDGSNFTLKIRSTKLEDSAMYFCASSAQGGGSYEQYFGPGTRLTVT.

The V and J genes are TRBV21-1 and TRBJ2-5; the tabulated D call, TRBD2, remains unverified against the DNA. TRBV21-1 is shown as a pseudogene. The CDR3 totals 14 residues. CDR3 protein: CASSKASEEETQYF. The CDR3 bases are TGTGCCAGCAGCAAAGCGTCGGAGGAAGAGACCCAGTACTTC.

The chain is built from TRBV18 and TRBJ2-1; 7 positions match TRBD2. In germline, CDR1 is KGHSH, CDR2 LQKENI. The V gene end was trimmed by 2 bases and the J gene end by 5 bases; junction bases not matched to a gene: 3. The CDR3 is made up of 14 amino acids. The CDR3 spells CASSPSGMNNEQFF. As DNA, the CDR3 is TGTGCCAGCTCACCAAGCGGGATGAACAATGAGCAGTTCTTC. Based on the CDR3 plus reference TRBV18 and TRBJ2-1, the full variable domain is NAGVMQNPRHLVRRRGQEARLRCSPMKGHSHVYWYRQLPEEGLKFMVYLQKENIIDESGMPKERFSAEFPKEGPSILRIQQVVRGDSAAYFCASSPSGMNNEQFFGPGTRLTVL.

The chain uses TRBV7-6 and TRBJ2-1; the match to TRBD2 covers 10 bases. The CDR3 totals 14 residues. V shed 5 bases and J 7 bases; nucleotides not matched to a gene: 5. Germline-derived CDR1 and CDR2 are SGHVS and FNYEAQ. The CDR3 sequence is CASSEGLAKNEQFF. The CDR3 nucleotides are TGTGCCAGCAGCGAGGGACTAGCGAAGAATGAGCAGTTCTTC.

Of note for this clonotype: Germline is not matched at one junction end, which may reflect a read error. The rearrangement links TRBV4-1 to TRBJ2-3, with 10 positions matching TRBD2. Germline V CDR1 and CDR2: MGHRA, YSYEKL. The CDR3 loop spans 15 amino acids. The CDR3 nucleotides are TGCGCCAGCGGAAGGACTAGCGGAAACACAGGTACGCAGTATTTT. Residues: CASGRTSGNTGTQYF.

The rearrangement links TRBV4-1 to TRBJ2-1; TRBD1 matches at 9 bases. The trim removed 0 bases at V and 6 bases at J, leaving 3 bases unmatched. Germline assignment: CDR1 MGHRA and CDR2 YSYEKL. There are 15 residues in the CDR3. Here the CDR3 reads CASSQEGTGINEQFF. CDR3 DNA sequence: TGCGCCAGCAGCCAAGAGGGGACAGGGATCAATGAGCAGTTCTTC.

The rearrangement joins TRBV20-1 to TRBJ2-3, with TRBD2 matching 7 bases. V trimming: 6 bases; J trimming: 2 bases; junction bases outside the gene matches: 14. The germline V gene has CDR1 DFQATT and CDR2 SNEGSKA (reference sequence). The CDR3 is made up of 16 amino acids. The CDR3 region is CSAGGNLAELTDTQYF. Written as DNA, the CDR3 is TGCAGTGCAGGTGGAAACCTAGCGGAACTCACAGATACGCAGTATTTT.

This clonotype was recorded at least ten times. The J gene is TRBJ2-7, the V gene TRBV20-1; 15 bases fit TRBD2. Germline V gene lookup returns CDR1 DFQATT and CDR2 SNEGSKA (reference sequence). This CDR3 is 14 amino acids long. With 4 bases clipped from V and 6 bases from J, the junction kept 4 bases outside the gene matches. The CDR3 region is CSATRTSGRVEQYF. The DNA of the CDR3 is TGCAGTGCTACCCGGACTAGCGGGAGGGTCGAGCAGTACTTC.

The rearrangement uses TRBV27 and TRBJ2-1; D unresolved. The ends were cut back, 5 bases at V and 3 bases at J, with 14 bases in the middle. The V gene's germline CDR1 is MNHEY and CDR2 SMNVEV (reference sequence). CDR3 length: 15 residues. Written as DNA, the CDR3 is TGTGCCAGCAGTCTCCCAGTGGGCCGCTACAATGAGCAGTTCTTC. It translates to CASSLPVGRYNEQFF.

As DNA, the CDR3 is TGTGCCAGCAGCGAAATAGGTCTACACTCCTACAATGAGCAGTTCTTC. Its translation: CASSEIGLHSYNEQFF. This chain connects TRBV7-3 to TRBJ2-1; D not resolved. This CDR3 region has 16 residues. The germline V and J ends were trimmed by 5 bases and 0 bases, with 14 bases remaining between them. The V gene's germline CDR1 is SGHTA and CDR2 FQGTGA.

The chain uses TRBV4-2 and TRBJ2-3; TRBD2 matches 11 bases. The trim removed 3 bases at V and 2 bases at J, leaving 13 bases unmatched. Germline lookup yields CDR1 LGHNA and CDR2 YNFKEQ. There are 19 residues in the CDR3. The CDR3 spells CASSHIPYGTSGNTDTQYF. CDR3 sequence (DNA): TGTGCCAGCAGCCATATACCGTATGGGACTAGCGGTAACACAGATACGCAGTATTTT.